The 2 T cell receptor beta chains given below trace back to one sample, sequenced in a study of shared clonotypes between healthy human individuals. Clones were read by immunoSEQ multiplex PCR, and TCRdb kept only the in-frame ones, dropping some. The repertoire holds approximately 1,500,000 clones, around 98% seen once, with less than 0.55% in the top ten. Sequences were obtained from naive CD4+ T cells sorted from blood. Subset denoted: CD45RA+ positively selected. Receptors originate from a man younger than 45 in good health.

The sample holds a few counts of this clone. The V and J genes are TRBV11-2 and TRBJ2-2; D is perhaps TRBD1 (6 bases). This CDR3 is 15 amino acids long. The V end was cut by 4 bases, the J end by 3 bases, with 12 bases between. Germline-derived CDR1 and CDR2 are SGHAT and FQNNGV. The CDR3 nucleotides are TGTGCCAGCAGCTGGGGACACGAGTACACCGGGGAGCTGTTTTTT. Residues: CASSWGHEYTGELFF.

The V gene is TRBV11-1, the J gene TRBJ2-1; TRBD2 might be the D (6 bases). The CDR3 spans 15 residues. CDR1 SGHAT and CDR2 FQDESV come from the germline V gene (reference sequence). Deletions cut 5 bases from V and 3 bases from J, with 14 bases between. In DNA, the CDR3 is TGTGCCAGCAGCCCTGGACTACCCGGCTACAATGAGCAGTTCTTC. Amino acid sequence: CASSPGLPGYNEQFF.